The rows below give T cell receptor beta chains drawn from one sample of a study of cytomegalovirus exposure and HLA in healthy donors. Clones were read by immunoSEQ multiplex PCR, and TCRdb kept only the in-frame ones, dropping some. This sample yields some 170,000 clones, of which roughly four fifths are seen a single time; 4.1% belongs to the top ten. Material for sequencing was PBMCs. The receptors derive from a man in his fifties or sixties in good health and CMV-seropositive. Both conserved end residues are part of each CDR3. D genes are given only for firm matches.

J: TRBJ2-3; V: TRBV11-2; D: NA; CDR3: CASSRGEGTDTQYF; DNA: TGTGCCAGCAGCCGCGGCGAGGGCACAGATACGCAGTATTTT
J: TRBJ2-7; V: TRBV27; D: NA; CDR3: CASSSGGAYEQYF; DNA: TGTGCCAGCAGTTCCGGGGGAGCCTACGAGCAGTACTTC
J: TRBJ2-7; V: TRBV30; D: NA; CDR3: CAWSEDSEQYF; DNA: TGTGCCTGGAGTGAAGACAGCGAGCAGTACTTC
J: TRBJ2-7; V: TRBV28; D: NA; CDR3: CASSLAGYEQYF; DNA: TGTGCCAGCAGCTTGGCTGGTTACGAGCAGTACTTC
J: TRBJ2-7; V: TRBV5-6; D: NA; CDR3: CASSLEVGRNEQYF; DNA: TGTGCCAGCAGCTTGGAGGTGGGCAGAAACGAGCAGTACTTC
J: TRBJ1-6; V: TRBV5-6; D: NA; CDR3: CASSLDGGYSPLHF; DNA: TGTGCCAGCAGCTTGGACGGGGGGTATTCACCCCTCCACTTT
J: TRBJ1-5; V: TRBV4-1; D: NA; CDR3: CASSQGQGSNQPQHF; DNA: TGCGCCAGCAGCCAAGGGCAGGGTAGCAATCAGCCCCAGCATTTT
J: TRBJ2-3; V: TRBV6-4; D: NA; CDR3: CASSEGASPDTQYF; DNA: TGTGCCAGCAGCGAAGGAGCGAGCCCAGATACGCAGTATTTT
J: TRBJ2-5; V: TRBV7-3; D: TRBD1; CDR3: CASSSSGTGWETQYF; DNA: TGTGCCAGCAGCTCCTCCGGGACAGGGTGGGAGACCCAGTACTTC
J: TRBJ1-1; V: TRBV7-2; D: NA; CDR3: CASSLGGITNTEAFF; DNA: TGTGCCAGCAGCTTAGGAGGGATTACGAACACTGAAGCTTTCTTT
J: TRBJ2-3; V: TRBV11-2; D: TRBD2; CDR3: CASSGDYNTDTQYF; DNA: TGTGCCAGCAGCGGGGACTACAACACAGATACGCAGTATTTT